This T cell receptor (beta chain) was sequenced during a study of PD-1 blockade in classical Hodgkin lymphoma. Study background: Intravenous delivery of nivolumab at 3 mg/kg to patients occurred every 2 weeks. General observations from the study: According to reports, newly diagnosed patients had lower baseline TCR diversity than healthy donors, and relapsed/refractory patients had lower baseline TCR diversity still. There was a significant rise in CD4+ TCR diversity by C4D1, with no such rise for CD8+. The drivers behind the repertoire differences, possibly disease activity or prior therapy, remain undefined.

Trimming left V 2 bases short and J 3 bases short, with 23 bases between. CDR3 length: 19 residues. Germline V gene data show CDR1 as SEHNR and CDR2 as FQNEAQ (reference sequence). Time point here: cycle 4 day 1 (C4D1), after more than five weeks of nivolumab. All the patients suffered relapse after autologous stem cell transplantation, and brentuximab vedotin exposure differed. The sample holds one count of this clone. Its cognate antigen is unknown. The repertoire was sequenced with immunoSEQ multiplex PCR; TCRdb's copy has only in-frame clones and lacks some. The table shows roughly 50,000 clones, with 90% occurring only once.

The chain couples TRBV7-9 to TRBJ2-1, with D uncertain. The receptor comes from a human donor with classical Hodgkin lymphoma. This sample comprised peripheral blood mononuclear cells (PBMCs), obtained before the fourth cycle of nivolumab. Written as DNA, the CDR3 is TGTGCCAGCAGCTTAAACGGTAAAGGCCGTAAAGGTAACTACAATGAGCAGTTCTTC. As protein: CASSLNGKGRKGNYNEQFF.